One and the same sample provided the 9 T cell receptor beta chains below, sequenced in a study. From the RT-PCR reads, TCRdb called clonotypes with MiXCR, one entry per CDR3 protein. Seen here are 650,000 to 800,000 distinct CDR3 sequences, more than 13% observed once, and the top ten hold roughly 3.6%. Sequencing was performed on memory CD4+ T cells from blood. The receptors stem from a female donor in good health, serving as a healthy control.

In regard to this clonotype: One end of the junction fails to match germline, which may point to a read error. The chain joins TRBV5-1 to TRBJ1-1; D remains ambiguous. This CDR3 has 13 residues. The germline V gene has CDR1 SGHRS and CDR2 YFSETQ. The CDR3 bases are TGCACCAGCAGCTTGGCGGGGATAACTGAAGCTTTCTTT. Translated: CTSSLAGITEAFF. The full variable domain, in which reference TRBV5-1 and TRBJ1-1 provide the parts outside the CDR3, is KAGVTQTPRYLIKTRGQQVTLSCSPISGHRSVSWYQQTPGQGLQFLFEYFSETQRNKGNFPGRFSGRQFSNSRSEMNVSTLELGDSALYLCTSSLAGITEAFFGQGTRLTVV.

CDR3 coding DNA: TGTGCCAGCAGCCCTCGACAGGGAATAACTGAAGCTTTCTTT. It codes for CASSPRQGITEAFF. J is TRBJ1-1 and V is TRBV9; TRBD1 matches at 7 bases. The CDR3 sequence is 14 residues long. Looked up from germline, CDR1 is SGDLS and CDR2 is YYNGEE. Trimming cost V 4 bases and J 5 bases; bases outside gene matches: 8.

This rearrangement joins TRBV20-1 to TRBJ2-1, with no clear D. V lost 7 bases, J lost 3 bases, and 4 bases lay in between. In germline, CDR1 is DFQATT, CDR2 SNEGSKA (reference sequence). The CDR3 consists of 10 residues. The CDR3 loop reads CSVSYNEQFF. The CDR3 region has the DNA TGCAGTGTCAGCTACAATGAGCAGTTCTTC.

This clonotype appeared many times. The rearrangement uses TRBV9 and TRBJ2-3; 7 nucleotides agree with TRBD2. The CDR3 is 15 residues long. Germline trimming cut 3 bases from V and 2 bases from J; bases unmatched to any gene: 6. In germline, CDR1 is SGDLS, CDR2 YYNGEE. The CDR3 sequence: CASSGRELTTDTQYF. The DNA for the CDR3 is TGTGCCAGCAGCGGGCGGGAGCTAACCACAGATACGCAGTATTTT.

This clonotype has just a few counts. The V and J genes are TRBV20-1 and TRBJ2-1; 7 positions agree with TRBD1. V was pared by 7 bases and J by 2 bases, with 5 bases of the junction left unmatched. Germline CDR1 is DFQATT and CDR2 is SNEGSKA (reference sequence). This CDR3 contains 13 residues. The CDR3 DNA reads as TGCAGTGTCCCGGGACAGACCTACAATGAGCAGTTCTTC. This codes for CSVPGQTYNEQFF.

This rearrangement joins TRBV3-1 to TRBJ2-5; TRBD1 might be the D (5 bases). The V end lost 1 base, the J end lost 5 bases, and 14 bases lay between the germline ends. CDR1 and CDR2 (germline): LGHDT, YNNKEL (reference sequence). CDR3 length: 15 residues. Written as DNA, the CDR3 is TGTGCCAGCAGCCAAGGAAGTAGGGGATCCGAGACCCAGTACTTC. Translated, it gives CASSQGSRGSETQYF.

The chain is built from TRBV5-5 and TRBJ1-6, with TRBD1 matching 9 bases. The CDR3 length is 14 residues. Unmatched junction bases numbered 8, after V lost 3 bases and J lost 13 bases. In germline, CDR1 is SGHKS, CDR2 YYEKEE (reference sequence). CDR3 region: CASSSGQGNHPLHF. The CDR3, as DNA: TGTGCCAGCAGCTCCGGACAGGGGAATCACCCCCTCCACTTT.

This clonotype was recorded a few times. This chain joins TRBV20-1 and TRBJ1-6, with D maybe TRBD1 (6 bases). The CDR3 is made up of 13 amino acids. The germline V gene encodes CDR1 DFQATT and CDR2 SNEGSKA (reference sequence). The germline V and J ends were trimmed by 5 bases and 8 bases, with 13 bases remaining between them. The CDR3 nucleotides are TGCAGTGCTGAGGGGGTCGGGGATTCACCCCTCCACTTT. Translating gives CSAEGVGDSPLHF.

This clonotype has more than one count but fewer than ten. The CDR3 spells CASSPRGSSGQETQYF. The CDR3 DNA follows: TGTGCCAGCTCACCAAGAGGGTCTAGCGGACAAGAGACCCAGTACTTC. The V and J genes are TRBV18 and TRBJ2-5; 7 nucleotides match TRBD2. CDR3 length: 16 amino acids. After removal of 2 bases from V and 2 bases from J, the junction contained 8 bases not matched to a gene. The germline CDR1 and CDR2 sequences are KGHSH and LQKENI.